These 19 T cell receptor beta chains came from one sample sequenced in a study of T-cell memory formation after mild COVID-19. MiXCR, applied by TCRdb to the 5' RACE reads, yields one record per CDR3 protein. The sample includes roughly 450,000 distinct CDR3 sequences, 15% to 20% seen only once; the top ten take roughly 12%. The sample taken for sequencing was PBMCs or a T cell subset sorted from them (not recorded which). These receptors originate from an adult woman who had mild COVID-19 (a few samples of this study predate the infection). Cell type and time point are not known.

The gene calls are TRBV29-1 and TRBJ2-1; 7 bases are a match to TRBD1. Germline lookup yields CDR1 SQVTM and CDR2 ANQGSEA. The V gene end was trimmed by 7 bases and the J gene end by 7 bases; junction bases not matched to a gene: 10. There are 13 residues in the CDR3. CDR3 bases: TGCAGCGGAGGGGGCAGCGCCGAAAATGAGCAGTTCTTC. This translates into CSGGGSAENEQFF.

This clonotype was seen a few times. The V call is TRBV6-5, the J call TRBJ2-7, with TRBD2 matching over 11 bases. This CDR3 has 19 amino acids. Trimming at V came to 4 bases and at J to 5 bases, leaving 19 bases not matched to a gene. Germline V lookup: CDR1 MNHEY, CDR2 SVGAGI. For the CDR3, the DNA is TGTGCCAGCAGTTTAAGACAGTCTCTCTTAGCGGGGGGGCCCCACGAGCAGTACTTC. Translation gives CASSLRQSLLAGGPHEQYF.

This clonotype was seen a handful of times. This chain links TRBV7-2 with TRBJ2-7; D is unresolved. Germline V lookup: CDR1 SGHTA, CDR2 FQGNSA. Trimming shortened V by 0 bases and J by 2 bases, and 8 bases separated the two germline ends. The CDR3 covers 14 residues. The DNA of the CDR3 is TGTGCCAGCAGCTTAGCGCATAGTACCTACGAGCAGTACTTC. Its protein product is CASSLAHSTYEQYF.

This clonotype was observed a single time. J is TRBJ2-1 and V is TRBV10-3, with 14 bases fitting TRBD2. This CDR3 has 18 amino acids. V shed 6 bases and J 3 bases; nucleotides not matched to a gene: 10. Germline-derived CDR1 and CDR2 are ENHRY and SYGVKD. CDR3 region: CAIRGLAGAGIGYNEQFF. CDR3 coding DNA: TGTGCCATCAGGGGACTAGCGGGAGCGGGGATCGGCTACAATGAGCAGTTCTTC.

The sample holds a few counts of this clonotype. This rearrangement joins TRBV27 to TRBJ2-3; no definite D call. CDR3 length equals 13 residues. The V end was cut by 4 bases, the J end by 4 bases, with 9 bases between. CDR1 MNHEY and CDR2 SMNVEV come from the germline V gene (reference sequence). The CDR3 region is CASSSTFADTQYF. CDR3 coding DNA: TGTGCCAGCAGTTCCACTTTCGCAGATACGCAGTATTTT.

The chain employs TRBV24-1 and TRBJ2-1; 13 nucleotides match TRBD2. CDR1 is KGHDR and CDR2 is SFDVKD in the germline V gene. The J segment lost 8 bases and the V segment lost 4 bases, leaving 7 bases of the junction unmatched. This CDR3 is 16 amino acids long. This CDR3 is CATSDLGLAGADEQFF. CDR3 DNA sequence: TGTGCCACCAGTGACCTCGGACTAGCGGGAGCGGATGAGCAGTTCTTC.

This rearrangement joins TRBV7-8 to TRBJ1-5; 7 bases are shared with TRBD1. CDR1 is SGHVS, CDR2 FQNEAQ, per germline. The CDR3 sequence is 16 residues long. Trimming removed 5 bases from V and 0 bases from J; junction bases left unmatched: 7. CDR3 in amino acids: CASSRGTAYSNQPQHF. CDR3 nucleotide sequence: TGTGCCAGCAGCCGTGGGACAGCTTATAGCAATCAGCCCCAGCATTTT.

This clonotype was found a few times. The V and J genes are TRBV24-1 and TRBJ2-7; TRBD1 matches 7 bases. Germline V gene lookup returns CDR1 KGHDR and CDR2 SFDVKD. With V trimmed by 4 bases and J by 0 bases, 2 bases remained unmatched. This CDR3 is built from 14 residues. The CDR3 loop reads CATSERDSSYEQYF. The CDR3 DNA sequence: TGTGCCACCAGTGAACGGGACAGCTCCTACGAGCAGTACTTC.

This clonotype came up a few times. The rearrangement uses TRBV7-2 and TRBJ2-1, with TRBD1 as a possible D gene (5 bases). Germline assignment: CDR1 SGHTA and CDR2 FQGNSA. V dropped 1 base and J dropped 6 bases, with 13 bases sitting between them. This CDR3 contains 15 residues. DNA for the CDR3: TGTGCCAGCAGCTTAGGGACAATGTTGGTCAATGAGCAGTTCTTC. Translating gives CASSLGTMLVNEQFF.

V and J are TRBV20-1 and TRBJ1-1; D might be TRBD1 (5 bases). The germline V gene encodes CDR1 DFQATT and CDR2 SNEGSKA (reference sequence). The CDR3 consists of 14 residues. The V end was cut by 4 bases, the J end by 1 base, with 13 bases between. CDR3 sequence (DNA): TGCAGTGCTATAGGGGACGGCCCGAACACTGAAGCTTTCTTT. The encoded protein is CSAIGDGPNTEAFF.

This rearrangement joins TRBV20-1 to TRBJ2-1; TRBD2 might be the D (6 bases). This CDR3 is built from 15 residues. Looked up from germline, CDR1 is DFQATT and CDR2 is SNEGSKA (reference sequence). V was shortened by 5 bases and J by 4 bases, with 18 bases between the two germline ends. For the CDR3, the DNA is TGCAGTGCTCTCCGGGGGACCCTACAGTACAATGAGCAGTTCTTC. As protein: CSALRGTLQYNEQFF.

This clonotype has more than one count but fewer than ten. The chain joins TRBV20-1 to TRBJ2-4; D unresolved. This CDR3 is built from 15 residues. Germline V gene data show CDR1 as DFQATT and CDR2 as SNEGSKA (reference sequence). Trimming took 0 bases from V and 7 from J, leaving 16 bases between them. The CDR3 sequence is CSARDFKGNSNIQYF. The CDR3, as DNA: TGCAGTGCTAGAGATTTTAAGGGTAATTCGAACATTCAGTACTTC.

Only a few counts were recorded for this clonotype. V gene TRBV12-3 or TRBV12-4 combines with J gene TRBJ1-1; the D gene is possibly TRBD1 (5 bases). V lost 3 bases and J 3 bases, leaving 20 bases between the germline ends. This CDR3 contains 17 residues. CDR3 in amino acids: CASSFEVPGMRDTEAFF. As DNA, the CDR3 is TGTGCCAGCAGTTTCGAGGTTCCAGGGATGAGGGACACTGAAGCTTTCTTT.

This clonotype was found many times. CDR3 DNA: TGTGCCAGCAGCCCCACCTACGAGCAGTACTTC. Translation gives CASSPTYEQYF. This chain links TRBV14 with TRBJ2-7, with unresolved D. The CDR3 extends over 11 amino acids. The germline V and J ends were trimmed by 4 bases and 2 bases, with 3 bases remaining between them. Per the germline V gene, CDR1 is SGHDN and CDR2 is FVKESK.

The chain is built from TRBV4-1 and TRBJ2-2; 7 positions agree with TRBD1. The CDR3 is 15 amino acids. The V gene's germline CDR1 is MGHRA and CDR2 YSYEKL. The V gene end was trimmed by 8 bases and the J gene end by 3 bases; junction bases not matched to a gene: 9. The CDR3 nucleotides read TGCGCCAGCGAAGGGCAGGGGGTGCACACCGGGGAGCTGTTTTTT. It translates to CASEGQGVHTGELFF.

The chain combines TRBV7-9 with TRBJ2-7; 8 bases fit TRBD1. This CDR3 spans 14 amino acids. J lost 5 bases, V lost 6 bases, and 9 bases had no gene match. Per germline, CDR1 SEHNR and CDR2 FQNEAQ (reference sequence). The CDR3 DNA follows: TGTGCCAGCAGATCCGGACAGGGTCGGAACGAGCAGTACTTC. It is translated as CASRSGQGRNEQYF.

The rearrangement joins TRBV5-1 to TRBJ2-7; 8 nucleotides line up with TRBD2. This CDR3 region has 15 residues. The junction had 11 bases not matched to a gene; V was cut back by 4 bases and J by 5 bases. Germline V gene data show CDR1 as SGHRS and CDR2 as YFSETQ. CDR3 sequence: CASSPRGSGINEQYF. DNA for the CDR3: TGCGCCAGCAGCCCGAGGGGTAGCGGGATAAACGAGCAGTACTTC. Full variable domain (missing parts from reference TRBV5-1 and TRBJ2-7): KAGVTQTPRYLIKTRGQQVTLSCSPISGHRSVSWYQQTPGQGLQFLFEYFSETQRNKGNFPGRFSGRQFSNSRSEMNVSTLELGDSALYLCASSPRGSGINEQYFGPGTRLTVT.

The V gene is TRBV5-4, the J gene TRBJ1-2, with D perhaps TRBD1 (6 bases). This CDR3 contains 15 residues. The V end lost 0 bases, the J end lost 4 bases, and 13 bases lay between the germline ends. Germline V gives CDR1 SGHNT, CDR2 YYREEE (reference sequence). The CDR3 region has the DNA TGTGCCAGCAGCTTGGACAGGGAGCCTCGCTATGGCTACACCTTC. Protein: CASSLDREPRYGYTF.

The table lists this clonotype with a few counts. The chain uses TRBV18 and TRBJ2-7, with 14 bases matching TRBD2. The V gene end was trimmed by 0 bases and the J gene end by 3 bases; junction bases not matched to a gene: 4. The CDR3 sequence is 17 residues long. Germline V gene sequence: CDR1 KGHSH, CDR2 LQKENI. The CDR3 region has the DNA TGTGCCAGCTCACCACCCGTTGGGACTAGCGGGAGCTACGAGCAGTACTTC. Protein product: CASSPPVGTSGSYEQYF.